This is a list of T cell receptor beta chains from one sample in a study of blood T cells in healthy people across ages. TCRdb recomputed calls from the 5' RACE reads with MiXCR, one row per CDR3 protein. The data contain hundreds of thousands of distinct CDR3 sequences, around 45% of them singletons. The specimen was blood. Source of these receptors: a woman aged 60-75 years in good health. The CDR3 runs from the conserved cysteine through the conserved F or W. The order of the fields is V gene, J gene, CDR3 protein.

V gene: TRBV29-1; J gene: TRBJ1-1; CDR3 protein: CSVVLQGGMNTEAFF
V gene: TRBV5-6; J gene: NA; CDR3 protein: CASSFAQEREFLETQYF
V gene: TRBV10-3; J gene: TRBJ2-1; CDR3 protein: CAISESTTQSWGNEQFF
V gene: TRBV4-2; J gene: TRBJ2-5; CDR3 protein: CASSQGRDYRNEQYF
V gene: TRBV28; J gene: TRBJ1-2; CDR3 protein: CASSFGAWVNYGYTF
V gene: TRBV5-4; J gene: TRBJ2-1; CDR3 protein: CASSLVLGAGEQFF
V gene: TRBV7-4; J gene: TRBJ2-5; CDR3 protein: CASSPHQRPPGQETQYF
V gene: TRBV4-3; J gene: TRBJ1-1; CDR3 protein: CASSQFPGSNAEAFF
V gene: TRBV7-3; J gene: TRBJ2-1; CDR3 protein: CASSRLAGVHYNEQFF
V gene: TRBV27; J gene: TRBJ2-7; CDR3 protein: CASSLSPLAGDPYNEQYF
V gene: TRBV3-1; J gene: TRBJ2-5; CDR3 protein: CASSHAYRGQETQYF
V gene: TRBV4-2; J gene: TRBJ1-2; CDR3 protein: CASSQGSRPGGYTF
V gene: TRBV20-1; J gene: TRBJ1-4; CDR3 protein: CSARSSNNEKLFF
V gene: TRBV27; J gene: TRBJ2-5; CDR3 protein: CASSISLVGDEQYF
V gene: TRBV28; J gene: TRBJ1-5; CDR3 protein: CASSLVTGDGYHPQHF
V gene: TRBV27; J gene: TRBJ2-6; CDR3 protein: CASSSLPGSISGANVLTF
V gene: TRBV9; J gene: TRBJ2-2; CDR3 protein: CASSAQGAGTGELFF
V gene: TRBV15; J gene: TRBJ2-1; CDR3 protein: CATSREAGGGNEQFF
V gene: TRBV7-3; J gene: TRBJ1-2; CDR3 protein: CASSLTGLNYYGYTF
V gene: TRBV7-2; J gene: TRBJ2-1; CDR3 protein: CASSWAWGEQFF
V gene: TRBV20-1; J gene: TRBJ2-7; CDR3 protein: CSARSPRGQGYEQYF
V gene: TRBV29-1; J gene: TRBJ2-3; CDR3 protein: CSGVGTSGSPDTQYF
V gene: TRBV2; J gene: TRBJ2-6; CDR3 protein: CAGRPSSGANVLTF
V gene: TRBV21-1; J gene: TRBJ1-2; CDR3 protein: CASSKEQDFNYGYTF
V gene: TRBV6-2/TRBV6-3; J gene: TRBJ1-2; CDR3 protein: CASSYRPTGNYGYTF
V gene: TRBV6-2/TRBV6-3; J gene: TRBJ2-7; CDR3 protein: CASKSSGNAYEQYF
V gene: TRBV4-3; J gene: TRBJ2-1; CDR3 protein: CASSHSGRAPNEQFF
V gene: TRBV5-1; J gene: TRBJ2-5; CDR3 protein: CASSLNQETQYF
V gene: TRBV28; J gene: TRBJ2-1; CDR3 protein: CASGSLREQFF
V gene: TRBV7-9; J gene: TRBJ1-4; CDR3 protein: CASSLGVTQTNEKLFF
V gene: TRBV7-9; J gene: TRBJ2-5; CDR3 protein: CASSFKQGGDEQYF
V gene: TRBV20-1; J gene: TRBJ2-7; CDR3 protein: CSARSRQGVYEQYF
V gene: TRBV18; J gene: TRBJ1-2; CDR3 protein: CASSPGEDYGYTF
V gene: TRBV5-1; J gene: TRBJ2-1; CDR3 protein: CASSLGDTLDEQFF
V gene: TRBV4-2; J gene: TRBJ2-7; CDR3 protein: CASSQDTGGAYEQYF
V gene: TRBV5-6; J gene: TRBJ1-2; CDR3 protein: CASSVGSSYGYTF
V gene: TRBV7-2; J gene: TRBJ2-5; CDR3 protein: CASSRRTGVETQYF
V gene: TRBV2; J gene: TRBJ1-2; CDR3 protein: CASRAIPNYGYTF
V gene: TRBV28; J gene: TRBJ2-7; CDR3 protein: CASSAPGSGAYNEQYF
V gene: TRBV5-1; J gene: TRBJ2-1; CDR3 protein: CASSPGLEQFF
V gene: TRBV6-2/TRBV6-3; J gene: TRBJ1-2; CDR3 protein: CASSPGQGVDDYTF